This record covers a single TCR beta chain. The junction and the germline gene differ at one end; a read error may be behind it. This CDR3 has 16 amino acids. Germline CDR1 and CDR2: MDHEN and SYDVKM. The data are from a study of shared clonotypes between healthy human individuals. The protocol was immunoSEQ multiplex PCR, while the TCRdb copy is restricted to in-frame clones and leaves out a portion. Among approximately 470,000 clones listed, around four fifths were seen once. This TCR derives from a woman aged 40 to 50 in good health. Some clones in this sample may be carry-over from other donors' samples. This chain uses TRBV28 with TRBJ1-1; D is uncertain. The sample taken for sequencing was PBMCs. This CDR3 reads CASSKRVGPLGTGAFF. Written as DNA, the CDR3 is TGTGCCAGCAGCAAGCGGGTCGGGCCGCTGGGCACTGGAGCTTTCTTT.